This TCR beta chain was sequenced in a study of blood T cell repertoires in COVID-19. Overall study context: Samples came from the United States, Italy and Spain, spanning acute and convalescent COVID-19. PBMCs, B-cell-depleted T cells, or T cells provided the cDNA or gDNA that made up the material.

Some clones are missing from TCRdb's copy, which holds only in-frame ones; the method was immunoSEQ multiplex PCR. The sample includes some 250,000 clones, about 88% seen only once; the top ten take about 0.99%. The CDR3 runs 13 residues. The germline V gene has CDR1 SGHTA and CDR2 FQGNSA. The trim removed 1 base at V and 7 bases at J, leaving 3 bases unmatched. The rearrangement links TRBV7-2 to TRBJ1-1; 7 bases match TRBD1. Sample: peripheral blood. This receptor was taken from a middle-aged woman who had recovered from COVID-19. In DNA, the CDR3 is TGTGCCAGCAGCTTAGGGGCAGGGGGTGAAGCTTTCTTT. Its protein is CASSLGAGGEAFF. The complete variable domain, with remaining parts taken from reference TRBV7-2 and TRBJ1-1, reads GAGVSQSPSNKVTEKGKDVELRCDPISGHTALYWYRQSLGQGLEFLIYFQGNSAPDKSGLPSDRFSAERTGGSVSTLTIQRTQQEDSAVYLCASSLGAGGEAFFGQGTRLTVV.